This is a list of T cell receptor beta chains from one sample in a study of shared clonotypes between healthy human individuals. Produced via immunoSEQ multiplex PCR; TCRdb's table is partial and in-frame only. The profile shows around 550,000 clones, approximately 95% of them singletons. Sequencing used naive CD8+ T cells sorted from blood. The receptors come from a woman aged 30 to 39 in good health. CDR3s include the opening cysteine and the closing phenylalanine or tryptophan. A D gene is named only where the DNA matches it firmly. Expanded clones are given a class, and other clones once, few, many or no size at all.

clone_size j_call v_call d_call cdr3_nt cdr3_aa
NA TRBJ1-2 TRBV5-1 NA TGCGCCAGCAGCTTGGGGTGGGACAACTATGGCTACACCTTC CASSLGWDNYGYTF
NA TRBJ2-2 TRBV4-2 NA TGTGCCAGCAGCCAGCAATTAAACACCGGGGAGCTGTTTTTT CASSQQLNTGELFF
NA TRBJ1-6 TRBV19 TRBD1 TGTGCCAGTAGTATAGGGGACAGCAATTCACCCCTCCACTTT CASSIGDSNSPLHF
NA TRBJ1-5 TRBV15 NA TGTGCCACCAGCAGAGATAGGACAGCTAGCAATCAGCCCCAGCATTTT CATSRDRTASNQPQHF
NA TRBJ2-1 TRBV29-1 TRBD2 TGCAGCGTCCTTTCCACTAGCGGGACCGTTCGCTCCTACAATGAGCAGTTCTTC CSVLSTSGTVRSYNEQFF
NA TRBJ2-1 TRBV29-1 TRBD2 TGCAGCGTTGAGTCCGTGCGGGAGCTGTCCAAATCCTACAATGAGCAGTTCTTC CSVESVRELSKSYNEQFF
NA TRBJ2-2 TRBV5-4 NA TGTGCCAGCAGCTTGGGAGAGCGGCGAACCGGGGAGCTGTTTTTT CASSLGERRTGELFF
NA TRBJ1-1 TRBV6-5 TRBD1 TGTGCCAGCAGTAACGGACAGGGGAACACTGAAGCTTTCTTT CASSNGQGNTEAFF
NA TRBJ1-1 TRBV7-9 TRBD1 TGTGCCAGCAGCCCGACAGGGGGAAGCACTGAAGCTTTCTTT CASSPTGGSTEAFF
NA TRBJ1-2 TRBV28 NA TGTGCCAGCAGCGCAACGTACAGGGATGGCTACACCTTC CASSATYRDGYTF
NA TRBJ2-1 TRBV29-1 NA TGCAGCGTCCTAAAGTACAATGAGCAGTTCTTC CSVLKYNEQFF
NA TRBJ1-1 TRBV7-6 NA TGTGCCAGCAGCTTAAGGGCGACGAACACTGAAGCTTTCTTT CASSLRATNTEAFF
NA TRBJ2-1 TRBV19 TRBD1 TGTGCCAGTAGTAGGGGACAGGACAATGAGCAGTTCTTC CASSRGQDNEQFF
few TRBJ1-2 TRBV6-5 NA TGTGCCAGCAGTAGAACACACGAGACTAACTATGGCTACACCTTC CASSRTHETNYGYTF
NA TRBJ2-7 TRBV27 NA TGTGCCAGCAGTTTATCGTGGAGACCTCACTACGAGCAGTACTTC CASSLSWRPHYEQYF
NA TRBJ2-7 TRBV5-5 NA TGTGCCAGCAGCTGGTTTGTGTCAGGTCGGTCGTACGAGCAGTACTTC CASSWFVSGRSYEQYF
NA TRBJ2-1 TRBV10-2 TRBD2 TGCGCCAGCAGAATAGCGGGAGGGCCGGGTGAGCAGTTCTTC CASRIAGGPGEQFF
NA TRBJ2-5 TRBV19 TRBD2 TGTGCCAGTAGTCTTAGCGGGCAAGAGACCCAGTACTTC CASSLSGQETQYF
NA TRBJ1-5 TRBV27 NA TGTGCCAGCAGTTTTAGTTGGAGCCATAGCAATCAGCCCCAGCATTTT CASSFSWSHSNQPQHF
NA TRBJ1-1 TRBV10-2 NA TGCGCCAGCACGACAGATTTGAACACTGAAGCTTTCTTT CASTTDLNTEAFF
NA TRBJ2-1 TRBV6-5 NA TGTGCCAGCAGTTACTCGATGTTCAGTTCCAATGAGCAGTTCTTC CASSYSMFSSNEQFF
NA TRBJ1-2 TRBV7-2 NA TGTGCCAGCAGCTTGGGTGGAGGGAACAACTATGGCTACACCTTC CASSLGGGNNYGYTF
NA TRBJ2-7 TRBV6-5 NA TGTGCCAGCAGTTACTCGGCGGGAAGGCACGAGCAGTACTTC CASSYSAGRHEQYF
NA TRBJ1-1 TRBV27 NA TGTGCCAGCAGTTTAGGGGGCATGAACACTGAAGCTTTCTTT CASSLGGMNTEAFF
NA TRBJ2-7 TRBV5-6 TRBD2 TGTGCCAGCAGCGGCCCGGGACTAGACGAGCAGTACTTC CASSGPGLDEQYF
NA TRBJ2-7 TRBV6-6 TRBD2 TGTGCCAGCAGTCTGACTAGCGGGAGGGCACCCTACGAGCAGTACTTC CASSLTSGRAPYEQYF
once TRBJ2-7 TRBV27 NA TGTGCCAGCAGTCCGCGACAGGGCGGGACCTACGAGCAGTACTTC CASSPRQGGTYEQYF
NA TRBJ2-7 TRBV6-1 TRBD1 TGTGCCAGCAGTGAAGCTCGCACAGGGGTTAATTACGAGCAGTACTTC CASSEARTGVNYEQYF
NA TRBJ2-1 TRBV5-1 NA TGCGCCAGCAGCTTGGTATATAGCTCCTACAATGAGCAGTTCTTC CASSLVYSSYNEQFF
once TRBJ2-7 TRBV25-1 TRBD2 TGTGCCAGCAGTGACGGACTAGCGGATTACGAGCAGTACTTC CASSDGLADYEQYF
NA TRBJ1-2 TRBV27 NA TGTGCCAGCAGTTTATCGATTCTCGGGGTTAACTATGGCTACACCTTC CASSLSILGVNYGYTF
NA TRBJ2-7 TRBV11-1 TRBD1 TGTGCCAGTCGGCACAGGGGGCGCGTCGAGCAGTACTTC CASRHRGRVEQYF